This T cell receptor (beta chain) was sequenced for a study of T cell repertoires in cytomegalovirus infection. Study as a whole: As its CMV epitopes, the study selected recently identified HLA-C-restricted and well-studied HLA-B-restricted targets. Regarding the study as a whole: It was HLA-C-restricted CMV-specific TCR beta clonotypes that dominated the response ex vivo.

MiXCR, run by TCRdb on the reads, gives a single entry per CDR3 protein. Among about 220,000 distinct CDR3 sequences listed, around two fifths were seen once. The CDR3 spans 14 residues. Germline CDR1 SGHRS, CDR2 YFSETQ. Trimming removed 2 bases at V and 5 bases at J, with 11 bases between. About this clonotype itself: Its antigen is unidentified.

This sequence joins TRBV5-1 and TRBJ2-1; D is uncertain. The material sequenced was CD8+ T cells from cultured PBMCs, taken from culture after CMV antigen stimulation. The receptor was derived from a human donor in good health (CMV status not recorded). Some clones in this sample may be carry-over from other donors' samples. As DNA, the CDR3 is TGCGCCAGCAGCTTATCGGGCCCCGACAATGAGCAGTTCTTC. Translation gives CASSLSGPDNEQFF. The full variable domain, with the rest looked up from reference TRBV5-1 and TRBJ2-1, is KAGVTQTPRYLIKTRGQQVTLSCSPISGHRSVSWYQQTPGQGLQFLFEYFSETQRNKGNFPGRFSGRQFSNSRSEMNVSTLELGDSALYLCASSLSGPDNEQFFGPGTRLTVL.